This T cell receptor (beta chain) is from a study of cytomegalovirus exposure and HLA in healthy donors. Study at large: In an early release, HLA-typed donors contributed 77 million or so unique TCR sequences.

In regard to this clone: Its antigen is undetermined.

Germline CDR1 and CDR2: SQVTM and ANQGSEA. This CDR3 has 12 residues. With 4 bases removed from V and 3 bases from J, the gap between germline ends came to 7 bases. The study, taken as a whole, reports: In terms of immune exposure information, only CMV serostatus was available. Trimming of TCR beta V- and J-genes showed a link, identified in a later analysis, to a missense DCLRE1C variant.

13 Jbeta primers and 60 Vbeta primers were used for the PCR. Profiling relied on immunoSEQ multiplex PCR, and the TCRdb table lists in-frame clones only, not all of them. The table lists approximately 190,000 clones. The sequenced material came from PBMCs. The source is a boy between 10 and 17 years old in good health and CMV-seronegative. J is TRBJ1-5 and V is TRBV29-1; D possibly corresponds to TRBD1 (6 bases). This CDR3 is CSVGDTNQPQHF. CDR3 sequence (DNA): TGCAGCGTTGGGGACACCAATCAGCCCCAGCATTTT.